The next 4 T cell receptor beta chains were all read from a single sample in a study of blood T cell repertoires in COVID-19. This table comes from immunoSEQ multiplex PCR, and its TCRdb copy is limited to in-frame clones, with some not included. The sample carries 150,000 to 200,000 clones, around 86% recorded once. The sample taken for sequencing was peripheral blood. The origin of the receptors is a man aged 18 to 29 with acute or convalescent COVID-19.

This sequence joins TRBV5-6 and TRBJ1-1; D perhaps matches TRBD1 (6 bases). The length of the CDR3 is 14 residues. Trimming took off 4 bases at V and 10 bases at J, with 20 bases between the two ends. Germline V CDR1 and CDR2: SGHDT, YYEEEE. CDR3 residues: CASSTNEQGSRAFF. The CDR3 DNA is TGTGCCAGCAGCACGAACGAACAGGGTAGTAGAGCTTTCTTT. Full variable domain (rest looked up from reference TRBV5-6 and TRBJ1-1): DAGVTQSPTHLIKTRGQQVTLRCSPKSGHDTVSWYQQALGQGPQFIFQYYEEEERQRGNFPDRFSGHQFPNYSSELNVNALLLGDSALYLCASSTNEQGSRAFFGQGTRLTVV.

CDR3 in amino acids: CASSPQVYSNQPQHF. CDR3 bases: TGTGCCAGCAGCCCGCAGGTGTATAGCAATCAGCCCCAGCATTTT. The genes are TRBV28 and TRBJ1-5; the D is unclear. Germline values: CDR1 MDHEN, CDR2 SYDVKM. V was trimmed by 6 bases and J by 0 bases, leaving 12 bases between them. The CDR3 is 15 residues long.

The CDR3 DNA sequence: TGCAGCGTTGAAGGGGACAGTGCCTACGAGCAGTACTTC. Protein product: CSVEGDSAYEQYF. V gene TRBV29-1 combines with J gene TRBJ2-7; TRBD1 matches 7 bases. In germline, CDR1 is SQVTM, CDR2 ANQGSEA. Trimming at V came to 1 base and at J to 2 bases, leaving 2 bases not matched to a gene. The CDR3 consists of 13 residues.

The chain uses TRBV5-1 and TRBJ1-5; D unclear. CDR1 is SGHRS, CDR2 YFSETQ, per germline. The CDR3 extends over 16 amino acids. Deletions cut 0 bases from V and 3 bases from J, with 13 bases between. CDR3 residues: CASSLDPAGINQPQHF. In DNA, the CDR3 is TGCGCCAGCAGCTTGGACCCCGCCGGGATCAATCAGCCCCAGCATTTT.